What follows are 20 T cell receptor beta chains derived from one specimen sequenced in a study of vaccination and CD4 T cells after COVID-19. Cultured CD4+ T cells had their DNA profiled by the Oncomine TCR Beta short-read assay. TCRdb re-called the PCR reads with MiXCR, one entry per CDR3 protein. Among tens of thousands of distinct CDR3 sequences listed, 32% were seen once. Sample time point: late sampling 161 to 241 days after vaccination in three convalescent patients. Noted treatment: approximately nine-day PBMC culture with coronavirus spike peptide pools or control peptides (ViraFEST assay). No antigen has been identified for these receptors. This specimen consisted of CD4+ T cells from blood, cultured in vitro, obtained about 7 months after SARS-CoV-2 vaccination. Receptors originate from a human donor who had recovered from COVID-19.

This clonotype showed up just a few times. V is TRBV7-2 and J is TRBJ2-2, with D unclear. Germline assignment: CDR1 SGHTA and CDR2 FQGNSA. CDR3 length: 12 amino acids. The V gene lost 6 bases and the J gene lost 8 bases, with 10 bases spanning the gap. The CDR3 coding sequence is TGTGCCAGCAGTTATAGTCGGGGGGAGCTGTTTTTT. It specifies CASSYSRGELFF.

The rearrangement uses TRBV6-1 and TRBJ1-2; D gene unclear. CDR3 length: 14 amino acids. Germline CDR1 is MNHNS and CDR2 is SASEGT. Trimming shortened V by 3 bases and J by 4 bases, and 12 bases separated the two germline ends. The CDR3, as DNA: TGTGCCAGCAGTGACCCAGGACGGGGCTATGGCTACACCTTC. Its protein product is CASSDPGRGYGYTF.

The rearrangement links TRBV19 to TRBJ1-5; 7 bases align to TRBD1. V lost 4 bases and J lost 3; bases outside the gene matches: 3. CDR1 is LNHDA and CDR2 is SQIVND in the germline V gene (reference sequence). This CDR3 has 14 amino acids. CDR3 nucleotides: TGTGCCAGTAGTAAGGACAGGTACAATCAGCCCCAGCATTTT. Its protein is CASSKDRYNQPQHF.

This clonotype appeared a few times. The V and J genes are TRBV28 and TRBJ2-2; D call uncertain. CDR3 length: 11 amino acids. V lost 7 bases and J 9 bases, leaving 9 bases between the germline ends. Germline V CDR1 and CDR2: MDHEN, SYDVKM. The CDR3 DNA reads TGTGCCAGCAACGGCTTCAGGGAGCTGTTTTTT. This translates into CASNGFRELFF.

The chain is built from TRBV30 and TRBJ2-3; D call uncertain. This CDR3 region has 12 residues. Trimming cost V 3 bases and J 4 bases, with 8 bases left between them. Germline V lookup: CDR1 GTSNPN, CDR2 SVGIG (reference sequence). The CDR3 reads CAWRGGSDTQYF. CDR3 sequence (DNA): TGTGCCTGGAGGGGTGGGTCAGATACGCAGTATTTT.

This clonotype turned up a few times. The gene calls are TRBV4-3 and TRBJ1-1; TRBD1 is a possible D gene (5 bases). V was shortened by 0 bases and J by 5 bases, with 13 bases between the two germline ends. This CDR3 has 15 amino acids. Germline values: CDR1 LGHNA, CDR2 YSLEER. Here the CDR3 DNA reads TGCGCCAGCAGCCAAGATAAGGGACTGCAGACTGAAGCTTTCTTT. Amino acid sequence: CASSQDKGLQTEAFF.

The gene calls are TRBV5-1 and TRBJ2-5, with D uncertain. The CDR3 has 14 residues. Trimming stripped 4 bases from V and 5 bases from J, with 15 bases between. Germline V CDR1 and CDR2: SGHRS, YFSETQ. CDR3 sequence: CASSPGLPGETQYF. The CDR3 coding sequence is TGCGCCAGCAGCCCGGGCCTCCCGGGCGAGACCCAGTACTTC.

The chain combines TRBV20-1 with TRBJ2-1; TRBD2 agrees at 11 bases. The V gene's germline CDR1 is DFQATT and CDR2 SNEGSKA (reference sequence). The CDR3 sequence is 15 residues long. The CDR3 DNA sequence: TGCGCGTTGGGGGGGACTAGCGGTTCCTACAATGAGCAGTTCTTC. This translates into CALGGTSGSYNEQFF.

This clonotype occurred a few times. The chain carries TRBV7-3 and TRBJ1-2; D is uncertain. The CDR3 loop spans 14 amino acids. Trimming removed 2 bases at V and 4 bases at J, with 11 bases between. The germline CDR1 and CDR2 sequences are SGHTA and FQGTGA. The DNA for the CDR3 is TGTGCCAGCAGCTTAGCCCCCTCCGGCTATGGCTACACCTTC. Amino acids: CASSLAPSGYGYTF.

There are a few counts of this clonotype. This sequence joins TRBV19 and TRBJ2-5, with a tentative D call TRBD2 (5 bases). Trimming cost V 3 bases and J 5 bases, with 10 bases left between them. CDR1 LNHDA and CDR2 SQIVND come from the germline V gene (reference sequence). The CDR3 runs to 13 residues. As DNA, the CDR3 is TGTGCCAGTAGTATTGTGACGGGGGAGACCCAGTACTTC. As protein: CASSIVTGETQYF.

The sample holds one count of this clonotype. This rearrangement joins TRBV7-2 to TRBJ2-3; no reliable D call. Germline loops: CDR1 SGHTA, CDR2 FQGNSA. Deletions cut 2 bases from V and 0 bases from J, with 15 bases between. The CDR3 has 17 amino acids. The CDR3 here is CASSLWSSATSTDTQYF. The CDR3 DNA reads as TGTGCCAGCAGCTTATGGTCCAGCGCAACCAGCACAGATACGCAGTATTTT.

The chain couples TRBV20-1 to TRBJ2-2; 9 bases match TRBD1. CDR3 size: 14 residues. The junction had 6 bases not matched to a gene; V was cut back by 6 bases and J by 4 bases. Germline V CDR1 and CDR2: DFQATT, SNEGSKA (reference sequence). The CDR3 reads CSARSDRGTGELFF. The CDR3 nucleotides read TGCAGTGCAAGATCGGACAGGGGCACCGGGGAGCTGTTTTTT.

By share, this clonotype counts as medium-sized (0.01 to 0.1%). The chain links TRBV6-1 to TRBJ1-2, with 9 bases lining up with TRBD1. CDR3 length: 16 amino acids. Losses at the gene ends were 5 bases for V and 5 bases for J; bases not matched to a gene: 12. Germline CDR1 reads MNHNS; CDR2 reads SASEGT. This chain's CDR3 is CASSPSTGGGRYGYTF. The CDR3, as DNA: TGTGCCAGCAGTCCGTCGACAGGGGGGGGAAGGTATGGCTACACCTTC.

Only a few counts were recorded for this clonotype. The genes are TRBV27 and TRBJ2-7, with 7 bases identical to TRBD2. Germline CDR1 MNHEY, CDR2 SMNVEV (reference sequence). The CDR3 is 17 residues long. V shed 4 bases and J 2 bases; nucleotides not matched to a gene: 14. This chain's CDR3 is CASSSQPGLVSPYEQYF. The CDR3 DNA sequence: TGTGCCAGCAGTTCCCAACCCGGACTAGTAAGTCCCTACGAGCAGTACTTC.

CDR3 region: CASSFWREETQYF. CDR3 sequence (DNA): TGTGCCAGCAGCTTTTGGAGGGAAGAGACCCAGTACTTC. The chain couples TRBV7-2 to TRBJ2-5, with D maybe TRBD2 (6 bases). With 3 bases removed from V and 3 bases from J, the gap between germline ends came to 8 bases. This CDR3 region has 13 residues. Germline V gene sequence: CDR1 SGHTA, CDR2 FQGNSA.

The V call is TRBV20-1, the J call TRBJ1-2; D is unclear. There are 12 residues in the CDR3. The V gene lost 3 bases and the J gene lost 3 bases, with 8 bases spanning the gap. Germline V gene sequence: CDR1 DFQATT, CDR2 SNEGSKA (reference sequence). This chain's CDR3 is CSASGDDYGYTF. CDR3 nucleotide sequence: TGCAGTGCTAGTGGGGATGACTATGGCTACACCTTC.

The CDR3 is CASNDPGRRTREQPQHF. The CDR3 DNA reads as TGTGCCAGCAACGACCCGGGCCGTAGAACTCGGGAGCAGCCCCAGCATTTT. The chain joins TRBV6-1 to TRBJ1-5; no clear D. CDR3 length: 17 residues. The V gene lost 7 bases and the J gene lost 7 bases, with 26 bases spanning the gap. Germline V gene data show CDR1 as MNHNS and CDR2 as SASEGT.

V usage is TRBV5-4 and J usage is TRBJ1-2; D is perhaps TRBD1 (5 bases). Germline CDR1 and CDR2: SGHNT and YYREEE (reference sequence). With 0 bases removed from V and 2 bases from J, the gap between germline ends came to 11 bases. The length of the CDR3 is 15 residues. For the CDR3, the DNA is TGTGCCAGCAGCTTGGGCGGGACCGGGAACTATGGCTACACCTTC. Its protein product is CASSLGGTGNYGYTF.

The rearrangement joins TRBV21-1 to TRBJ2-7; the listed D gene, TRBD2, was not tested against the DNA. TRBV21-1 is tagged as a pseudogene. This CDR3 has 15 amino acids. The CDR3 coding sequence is TGTGCCAGCAGCAAGGGACTAGCGGGAGTAAACGAGCAGTACTTC. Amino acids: CASSKGLAGVNEQYF.

CDR3 nucleotide sequence: TGCGCCAGCAGTGCAGCCGGGACACGCCAAGAGACCCAGTACTTC. Protein: CASSAAGTRQETQYF. J is TRBJ2-5 and V is TRBV5-1; the D gene is possibly TRBD1 (6 bases). Germline V CDR1 and CDR2: SGHRS, YFSETQ. CDR3 length: 15 residues. V gave up 5 bases and J gave up 1 base, with 15 bases separating them.